The 4 T cell receptor beta chains presented below share a single source sample, sequenced in a study of cytomegalovirus exposure and HLA in healthy donors. Profiling relied on immunoSEQ multiplex PCR, and the TCRdb table lists in-frame clones only, not all of them. Among some 340,000 clones listed, approximately 90% were seen once. Sequences were obtained from PBMCs. All receptors derive from a woman in her 30s in good health and CMV-seropositive.

This rearrangement joins TRBV5-1 to TRBJ1-4; TRBD1 matches 7 bases. Losses at the gene ends were 4 bases for V and 8 bases for J; bases not matched to a gene: 8. CDR1 and CDR2 (germline): SGHRS, YFSETQ. The length of the CDR3 is 14 residues. The CDR3 spells CASSRQGMDEKLFF. In nucleotides, the CDR3 is TGCGCCAGCAGCCGACAGGGAATGGACGAAAAACTGTTTTTT.

The V call is TRBV10-3, the J call TRBJ1-1; D call uncertain. Trimming stripped 3 bases from V and 2 bases from J, with 10 bases between. Germline V gene data show CDR1 as ENHRY and CDR2 as SYGVKD. The CDR3 runs to 14 residues. The CDR3 loop reads CAISDLTANTEAFF. CDR3 in DNA: TGTGCCATCAGTGATTTAACAGCTAACACTGAAGCTTTCTTT.

This clone was detected a few times. V usage is TRBV28 and J usage is TRBJ1-2; 8 positions agree with TRBD1. The V gene end was trimmed by 6 bases and the J gene end by 2 bases; junction bases not matched to a gene: 8. CDR1 MDHEN and CDR2 SYDVKM come from the germline V gene. The CDR3 has 15 amino acids. Here the CDR3 reads CASSPGQATNYGYTF. The CDR3 region has the DNA TGTGCCAGCAGCCCGGGACAGGCGACAAACTATGGCTACACCTTC.

The chain has TRBV6-1 and TRBJ2-7, with 7 bases identical to TRBD1. This CDR3 comprises 15 residues. Germline values: CDR1 MNHNS, CDR2 SASEGT. The trim removed 2 bases at V and 3 bases at J, leaving 7 bases unmatched. Here the CDR3 DNA reads TGTGCCAGCAGTGAAATAAGGGGGCGCAGCTACGAGCAGTACTTC. This encodes CASSEIRGRSYEQYF.